A single sample is the source of the 8 T cell receptor beta chains below, sequenced in a study of radiotherapy plus CTLA-4 blockade in lung cancer. Method: immunoSEQ multiplex PCR; TCRdb's copy keeps in-frame clones and lacks some. The data hold 65,000 to 100,000 clones, with over 80% observed a single time. The sample was peripheral blood, taken from a patient treated with radiotherapy plus ipilimumab. These receptors were collected from a human donor with non-small cell lung cancer who had stable disease on radiotherapy plus ipilimumab.

The rearrangement uses TRBV27 and TRBJ2-1; either TRBD1 or TRBD2 may fit D (5 bases each). V gave up 6 bases and J gave up 4 bases, with 22 bases separating them. Germline CDR1 MNHEY, CDR2 SMNVEV (reference sequence). This CDR3 spans 17 amino acids. This CDR3 reads CASSYFSTGTLYNEQFF. The DNA of the CDR3 is TGTGCCAGCAGCTACTTTTCCACCGGGACCCTTTACAATGAGCAGTTCTTC.

This chain uses TRBV11-1 with TRBJ2-4; 7 nucleotides match TRBD1. The CDR3 consists of 13 residues. In germline, CDR1 is SGHAT, CDR2 FQDESV (reference sequence). V shed 4 bases and J 5 bases; nucleotides not matched to a gene: 2. Here the CDR3 DNA reads TGTGCCAGCAGCTCCGGGACAGAAAACATTCAGTACTTC. Amino acid sequence: CASSSGTENIQYF.

The chain is built from TRBV6-6 and TRBJ1-5; TRBD1 aligns across 8 bases. The junction had 6 bases not matched to a gene; V was cut back by 4 bases and J by 4 bases. The length of the CDR3 is 15 residues. In germline, CDR1 is MNHNY, CDR2 SVGAGI (reference sequence). CDR3 loop: CASSSLRDRNQPQHF. In DNA, the CDR3 is TGTGCCAGCAGTTCTCTTAGGGACAGGAATCAGCCCCAGCATTTT.

The chain joins TRBV6-5 to TRBJ1-2, with 7 bases identical to TRBD1. Losses at the gene ends were 5 bases for V and 13 bases for J; bases not matched to a gene: 13. Germline V gives CDR1 MNHEY, CDR2 SVGAGI. This CDR3 is built from 13 residues. CDR3 in amino acids: CASSLPGGSPSTF. In DNA form, the CDR3 reads TGTGCCAGCAGTCTCCCAGGGGGGAGCCCGAGCACCTTC.

The CDR3 DNA is TGTGCCAGCAGTGAAGCGGCAGGACTTTATCAGCCCCAGCATTTT. The encoded protein is CASSEAAGLYQPQHF. The chain employs TRBV6-1 and TRBJ1-5; the D is unclear. Looked up from germline, CDR1 is MNHNS and CDR2 is SASEGT. This CDR3 is 15 amino acids long. Deletions cut 0 bases from V and 5 bases from J, with 11 bases between.

This clone was counted a few times. V is TRBV6-1 and J is TRBJ1-5; D call uncertain. CDR1 is MNHNS, CDR2 SASEGT, per germline. This CDR3 is 13 amino acids long. V was shortened by 7 bases and J by 4 bases, with 11 bases between the two germline ends. CDR3 amino acids: CASTGSLNQPQHF. The CDR3 coding sequence is TGTGCCAGCACCGGAAGCCTTAATCAGCCCCAGCATTTT.

This clone was seen a handful of times. The chain has TRBV6-1 and TRBJ1-2, with D perhaps matching TRBD1 (5 bases). V shed 1 base and J shed 4 bases, with 13 bases lying between them. CDR1 is MNHNS and CDR2 is SASEGT in the germline V gene. CDR3 length equals 15 residues. CDR3 nucleotides: TGTGCCAGCAGTGAAGGGGACGGGTGGAGCTATGGCTACACCTTC. Translation gives CASSEGDGWSYGYTF.

The gene calls are TRBV18 and TRBJ1-5; 8 bases match TRBD1. Germline assignment: CDR1 KGHSH and CDR2 LQKENI. The CDR3 totals 19 residues. With 0 bases clipped from V and 0 bases from J, the junction kept 10 bases outside the gene matches. The CDR3 DNA sequence: TGTGCCAGCTCACCACCAGCCGGACAGGGTTCTCATAGCAATCAGCCCCAGCATTTT. Translation gives CASSPPAGQGSHSNQPQHF.